A single sample is the source of the 18 T cell receptor beta chains below, sequenced in a study of T-cell reconstitution after alpha-beta-depleted transplantation in children. Unique molecular identifiers were built into the TCRbeta library. TCRdb re-analysed the PCR reads in MiXCR, keeping a single row per CDR3 protein. The table lists about 610,000 distinct CDR3 sequences, 8% to 11% of them singletons. The material sequenced was PBMCs from the stem cell graft donor, taken from the stem cell graft. The receptor set was obtained from a human donor who donated a stem cell graft to a child with acute myeloid leukemia.

The genes are TRBV29-1 and TRBJ1-1; tentative D call: TRBD1 (5 bases). CDR3 length: 15 residues. Germline V gene lookup returns CDR1 SQVTM and CDR2 ANQGSEA. V was shortened by 4 bases and J by 1 base, with 16 bases between the two germline ends. CDR3 coding DNA: TGCAGCGTTGCCGAGGATTCAGGGCGGAACACTGAAGCTTTCTTT. Its protein product is CSVAEDSGRNTEAFF.

This clonotype was picked up a small number of times. The rearrangement links TRBV15 to TRBJ2-7; no clear D gene. Trimming pared 5 bases from V and 3 bases from J, leaving 17 bases between. The V gene's germline CDR1 is LNHNV and CDR2 YYDKDF (reference sequence). CDR3 length equals 15 residues. DNA of the CDR3: TGTGCCACCAGCCCCGAGTTGCGGACCTACTACGAGCAGTACTTC. It encodes CATSPELRTYYEQYF.

This clonotype was seen repeatedly, ten times or more. The chain employs TRBV12-3 or TRBV12-4 and TRBJ2-5; D may be TRBD1 (6 bases). Trimming took 2 bases from V and 3 from J, leaving 13 bases between them. The CDR3 extends over 15 amino acids. Here the CDR3 DNA reads TGTGCCAGCAGTTTAAACGGGGCAGGGGAAGAGACCCAGTACTTC. Translating it yields CASSLNGAGEETQYF.

A few counts support this clonotype. The rearrangement links TRBV5-1 to TRBJ2-5; unclear D gene. Germline V CDR1 and CDR2: SGHRS, YFSETQ. This CDR3 has 16 residues. Trimming stripped 1 base from V and 0 bases from J, with 13 bases between. The CDR3 sequence: CASSLKRWRNQETQYF. The CDR3 DNA is TGCGCCAGCAGCTTGAAGAGGTGGCGGAACCAAGAGACCCAGTACTTC. Full variable domain (missing parts from reference TRBV5-1 and TRBJ2-5): KAGVTQTPRYLIKTRGQQVTLSCSPISGHRSVSWYQQTPGQGLQFLFEYFSETQRNKGNFPGRFSGRQFSNSRSEMNVSTLELGDSALYLCASSLKRWRNQETQYFGPGTRLLVL.

This clonotype was counted only a few times. This chain connects TRBV27 to TRBJ2-7, with a tentative D call TRBD1 (5 bases). The CDR3 is made up of 14 amino acids. Trimming took off 3 bases at V and 2 bases at J, with 11 bases between the two ends. Germline CDR1 reads MNHEY; CDR2 reads SMNVEV (reference sequence). The CDR3: CASSFTRQTYEQYF. CDR3 DNA sequence: TGTGCCAGCAGTTTTACGCGACAGACCTACGAGCAGTACTTC.

The chain has TRBV7-8 and TRBJ2-1; the match to TRBD1 covers 11 bases. The germline CDR1 and CDR2 sequences are SGHVS and FQNEAQ. This CDR3 has 16 residues. V gave up 5 bases and J gave up 5 bases; unmatched junction bases: 8. CDR3 loop: CASSPWTGGSHNEQFF. The CDR3 DNA follows: TGTGCCAGCAGCCCGTGGACAGGGGGCTCTCACAATGAGCAGTTCTTC.

As to this clonotype: This may arise from a read error, as a much more abundant clone is one base away. The chain employs TRBV12-3 or TRBV12-4 and TRBJ2-7; D remains unclear. The CDR3 extends over 12 amino acids. The CDR3 sequence: CASSPQIYEQCF. The CDR3 nucleotides are TGTGCCAGCAGTCCACAAATCTACGAGCAGTGCTTC.

This clonotype was found many times. V gene TRBV20-1 combines with J gene TRBJ1-1; weak D call: TRBD1 (5 bases). The CDR3 covers 15 residues. Per the germline V gene, CDR1 is DFQATT and CDR2 is SNEGSKA (reference sequence). V lost 0 bases and J 0 bases, leaving 11 bases between the germline ends. The DNA for the CDR3 is TGCAGTGCTAGAGATCCAGGGAGGATGAACACTGAAGCTTTCTTT. This encodes CSARDPGRMNTEAFF.

Only a few counts were recorded for this clonotype. The chain has TRBV29-1 and TRBJ2-5, with D perhaps matching TRBD1 or TRBD2 (6 bases each). Trimming shortened V by 7 bases and J by 0 bases, and 15 bases separated the two germline ends. Germline lookup yields CDR1 SQVTM and CDR2 ANQGSEA. The CDR3 length is 14 residues. The CDR3 loop is CSASGAQYQETQYF. CDR3 bases: TGCAGCGCCTCGGGGGCCCAGTACCAAGAGACCCAGTACTTC. Full variable domain (missing parts from reference TRBV29-1 and TRBJ2-5): SAVISQKPSRDICQRGTSLTIQCQVDSQVTMMFWYRQQPGQSLTLIATANQGSEATYESGFVIDKFPISRPNLTFSTLTVSNMSPEDSSIYLCSASGAQYQETQYFGPGTRLLVL.

The chain employs TRBV19 and TRBJ1-4; possibly TRBD1 for D (5 bases). Germline CDR1 LNHDA, CDR2 SQIVND (reference sequence). The CDR3 runs to 15 residues. With 5 bases removed from V and 8 bases from J, the gap between germline ends came to 18 bases. CDR3 nucleotide sequence: TGTGCCAGTAGTGTGCGGAGAGGGGATGGGGAAAAACTGTTTTTT. Residues: CASSVRRGDGEKLFF.

This clonotype appeared many times. The chain recombines TRBV7-6 with TRBJ2-1; 8 positions match TRBD2. V dropped 1 base and J dropped 1; count of bases not matched to a gene: 3. The germline CDR1 and CDR2 sequences are SGHVS and FNYEAQ. The CDR3 length is 16 residues. CDR3 sequence (DNA): TGTGCCAGCAGCTTAGAGGGCGGGAGGTCCTACAATGAGCAGTTCTTC. Its protein product is CASSLEGGRSYNEQFF.

This clonotype was detected many times. V gene TRBV7-9 combines with J gene TRBJ2-1, with 7 bases fitting TRBD2. J gave up 9 bases and V 1 base, and 6 bases lay outside the gene matches. This CDR3 comprises 14 residues. CDR1 SEHNR and CDR2 FQNEAQ come from the germline V gene (reference sequence). The DNA of the CDR3 is TGTGCCAGCAGCTTAGTGGCGGGAGCGGGTGAGCAGTTCTTC. Amino acid sequence: CASSLVAGAGEQFF.

Only a few counts were recorded for this clonotype. In nucleotides, the CDR3 is TGCGCCAGCAGCTTTCCCCTCACAGGGGATTCCACAGATACGCAGTATTTT. Its translation: CASSFPLTGDSTDTQYF. J is TRBJ2-3 and V is TRBV5-1, with TRBD1 matching 7 bases. The trim removed 2 bases at V and 2 bases at J, leaving 11 bases unmatched. Per germline, CDR1 SGHRS and CDR2 YFSETQ. The CDR3 totals 17 residues.

This clonotype was seen ten or more times. CDR3 in DNA: TGTGCCAGCAGCTTGCGGTCCTCTAACTATGGCTACACCTTC. It codes for CASSLRSSNYGYTF. This chain joins TRBV7-8 and TRBJ1-2; D is unclear. This CDR3 is built from 14 residues. Germline V gene lookup returns CDR1 SGHVS and CDR2 FQNEAQ. Trimming pared 3 bases from V and 0 bases from J, leaving 8 bases between.

CDR3 in amino acids: CSAIEGKKNIQYF. The CDR3 nucleotides read TGCAGTGCTATCGAAGGGAAGAAAAACATTCAGTACTTC. This chain connects TRBV20-1 to TRBJ2-4; D is ambiguous. CDR3 length: 13 amino acids. Trimming took 4 bases from V and 4 from J, leaving 11 bases between them. The V gene's germline CDR1 is DFQATT and CDR2 SNEGSKA (reference sequence).

The sample holds a few counts of this clonotype. This chain uses TRBV7-3 with TRBJ2-1; 8 nucleotides agree with TRBD2. The CDR3 contains 15 residues. V dropped 5 bases and J dropped 2; count of bases not matched to a gene: 5. Germline V gene sequence: CDR1 SGHTA, CDR2 FQGTGA. The CDR3 nucleotides read TGTGCCAGCAGCGTAGCGGGAAGGACCTACAATGAGCAGTTCTTC. Its protein product is CASSVAGRTYNEQFF.

This clonotype occurred once. The genes are TRBV19 and TRBJ1-5; 8 bases are a match to TRBD1. Germline lookup yields CDR1 LNHDA and CDR2 SQIVND (reference sequence). This CDR3 has 15 amino acids. J lost 4 bases, V lost 9 bases, and 11 bases had no gene match. CDR3 bases: TGTGCCAGCACCCCCCAGGGGGCATCAAATCAGCCCCAGCATTTT. Amino acid sequence: CASTPQGASNQPQHF.

This clonotype occurred a few times. The CDR3 DNA reads as TGCGCCAGCAGCCCGGGCCTCAGCGGCAATCAGCCCCAGCATTTT. Translation gives CASSPGLSGNQPQHF. The V gene is TRBV4-1, the J gene TRBJ1-5; no firm D call. This CDR3 contains 15 residues. V lost 4 bases and J 2 bases, leaving 12 bases between the germline ends. Per the germline V gene, CDR1 is MGHRA and CDR2 is YSYEKL.